This TCR beta chain was documented in a study of cytomegalovirus exposure and HLA in healthy donors. PCR used 60 Vbeta primers and 13 Jbeta primers. Libraries were prepared by immunoSEQ multiplex PCR; TCRdb keeps only in-frame clonotypes and omits some of them. The repertoire holds some 100,000 clones, with around 76% as singletons. A remark on this clone: As yet, its antigen is unknown.

V was cut by 2 bases and J by 2 bases, with 12 bases left in between. The CDR3 contains 15 residues. Germline-derived CDR1 and CDR2 are SGHVS and FQNEAQ. General study results and limits: Relative to equally common others, HLA-associated TCR beta chains showed greater clonal expansion in a later analysis. A missense DCLRE1C variant was associated with V- and J-gene trimming of TCR beta chains in a later analysis, and an independent cohort replicated the association.

Material for sequencing was PBMCs. The chain carries TRBV7-8 and TRBJ1-2; D uncertain. This clonotype was sampled from a man in his fifties in good health and CMV-seropositive. The CDR3 spells CASSLIVGPNYGYTF. In DNA, the CDR3 is TGTGCCAGCAGCTTAATAGTTGGGCCGAACTATGGCTACACCTTC.